The 9 T cell receptor beta chains presented below share a single source sample, sequenced in a study of yellow fever vaccine responses in identical twins. TCRdb independently ran MiXCR on the RT-PCR reads; one entry per CDR3 protein. The sample comprises some 2,500 distinct CDR3 sequences, 80% to 90% of which are singletons, and around 4.6% rests with the top ten. Sequencing used T cells from blood (PBMCs), unsorted or a sorted subset (not recorded which), obtained before or after yellow fever vaccination (not recorded which). The source is a woman between 18 and 30 years old who received the yellow fever vaccine.

This clonotype was recorded only once. This sequence joins TRBV7-9 and TRBJ2-7; D is unresolved. Per germline, CDR1 SEHNR and CDR2 FQNEAQ (reference sequence). V shed 1 base and J shed 5 bases, with 6 bases lying between them. The CDR3 sequence is 12 residues long. This chain's CDR3 is CASSLEYHEQYF. The CDR3 DNA sequence: TGTGCCAGCAGCTTAGAATATCACGAGCAGTACTTC.

This clonotype was recorded only once. This chain joins TRBV29-1 and TRBJ2-7; the D is unclear. Germline-derived CDR1 and CDR2 are SQVTM and ANQGSEA. The CDR3 loop spans 12 amino acids. The V and J ends lost 3 bases and 0 bases respectively, with 6 bases between them. The CDR3 spells CSVDDSSYEQYF. The CDR3 DNA reads as TGCAGCGTTGACGATAGCTCCTACGAGCAGTACTTC.

J is TRBJ2-2 and V is TRBV11-3; TRBD1 matches 9 bases. Losses at the gene ends were 3 bases for V and 5 bases for J; bases not matched to a gene: 4. Germline CDR1 SGHNT, CDR2 YENEEA. This CDR3 is 15 amino acids long. The CDR3 loop is CASSFGTGNTGELFF. The CDR3 nucleotides are TGTGCCAGCAGCTTTGGGACAGGGAATACCGGGGAGCTGTTTTTT. Looking up the rest from reference TRBV11-3 and TRBJ2-2 gives the full variable domain: EAGVVQSPRYKIIEKKQPVAFWCNPISGHNTLYWYLQNLGQGPELLIRYENEEAVDDSQLPKDRFSAERLKGVDSTLKIQPAELGDSAVYLCASSFGTGNTGELFFGEGSRLTVL.

This clonotype has a handful of counts. The chain employs TRBV20-1 and TRBJ2-1; 7 bases match TRBD2. The CDR3 has 14 residues. Germline values: CDR1 DFQATT, CDR2 SNEGSKA (reference sequence). V gave up 0 bases and J gave up 3 bases; unmatched junction bases: 2. The CDR3 sequence: CSARDERDYNEQFF. The CDR3 DNA reads as TGCAGTGCTAGAGATGAGCGGGACTACAATGAGCAGTTCTTC.

This chain joins TRBV10-3 and TRBJ2-1, with TRBD2 matching 13 bases. The germline CDR1 and CDR2 sequences are ENHRY and SYGVKD. The CDR3 length is 15 residues. The trim removed 2 bases at V and 9 bases at J, leaving 4 bases unmatched. DNA of the CDR3: TGTGCCATCAGTGAGACTAGCGGGGGGGCGCGTGAGCAGTTCTTC. Residues: CAISETSGGAREQFF.

This clonotype came up once. This sequence joins TRBV4-2 and TRBJ2-7, with D possibly being TRBD2 (6 bases). The CDR3 extends over 14 amino acids. V lost 5 bases and J lost 4, with 15 bases in between. CDR1 is LGHNA and CDR2 is YNFKEQ in the germline V gene. In nucleotides, the CDR3 is TGTGCCAGCAGCGAACCGGGACTCTCGTACGAGCAGTACTTC. It is translated as CASSEPGLSYEQYF.

The chain has TRBV30 and TRBJ2-1; D uncertain. V dropped 0 bases and J dropped 8 bases, with 8 bases sitting between them. The CDR3 runs to 12 residues. Germline V gene lookup returns CDR1 GTSNPN and CDR2 SVGIG (reference sequence). The CDR3 is CAWSVGWDEQFF. The CDR3 bases are TGTGCCTGGAGTGTAGGGTGGGATGAGCAGTTCTTC. The full variable domain, in which reference TRBV30 and TRBJ2-1 provide the parts outside the CDR3, is SQTIHQWPATLVQPVGSPLSLECTVEGTSNPNLYWYRQAAGRGLQLLFYSVGIGQISSEVPQNLSASRPQDRQFILSSKKLLLSDSGFYLCAWSVGWDEQFFGPGTRLTVL.

The chain recombines TRBV11-3 with TRBJ2-1; tentatively, D is TRBD1 (6 bases). The CDR3 extends over 14 amino acids. V lost 6 bases to trimming and J lost 3 bases, with 12 bases between them. Germline lookup yields CDR1 SGHNT and CDR2 YENEEA. The CDR3 region is CASRPGQNYNEQFF. In DNA, the CDR3 is TGTGCCAGCAGACCGGGACAAAACTACAATGAGCAGTTCTTC. Supplemented by reference TRBV11-3 and TRBJ2-1, the full variable domain reads EAGVVQSPRYKIIEKKQPVAFWCNPISGHNTLYWYLQNLGQGPELLIRYENEEAVDDSQLPKDRFSAERLKGVDSTLKIQPAELGDSAVYLCASRPGQNYNEQFFGPGTRLTVL.

The V call is TRBV11-1, the J call TRBJ2-2; D is unclear. The V gene lost 4 bases and the J gene lost 4 bases, with 10 bases spanning the gap. CDR1 and CDR2 (germline): SGHAT, FQDESV (reference sequence). This CDR3 spans 14 amino acids. CDR3 sequence: CASSSKKPTGELFF. CDR3 nucleotides: TGTGCCAGCAGCTCGAAAAAACCCACCGGGGAGCTGTTTTTT.